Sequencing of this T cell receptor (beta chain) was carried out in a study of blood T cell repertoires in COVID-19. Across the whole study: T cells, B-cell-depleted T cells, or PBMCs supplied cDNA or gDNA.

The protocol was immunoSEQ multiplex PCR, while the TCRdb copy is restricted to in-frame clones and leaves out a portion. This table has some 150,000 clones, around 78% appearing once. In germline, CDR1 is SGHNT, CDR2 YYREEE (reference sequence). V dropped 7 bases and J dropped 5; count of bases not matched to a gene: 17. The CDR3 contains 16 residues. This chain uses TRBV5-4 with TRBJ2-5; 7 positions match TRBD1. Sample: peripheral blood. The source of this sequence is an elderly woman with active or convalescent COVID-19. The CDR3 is CASGKIGTALAETQYF. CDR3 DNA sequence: TGTGCCAGCGGCAAAATCGGGACAGCCCTAGCCGAGACCCAGTACTTC. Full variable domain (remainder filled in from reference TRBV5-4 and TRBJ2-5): ETGVTQSPTHLIKTRGQQVTLRCSSQSGHNTVSWYQQALGQGPQFIFQYYREEENGRGNFPPRFSGLQFPNYSSELNVNALELDDSALYLCASGKIGTALAETQYFGPGTRLLVL.